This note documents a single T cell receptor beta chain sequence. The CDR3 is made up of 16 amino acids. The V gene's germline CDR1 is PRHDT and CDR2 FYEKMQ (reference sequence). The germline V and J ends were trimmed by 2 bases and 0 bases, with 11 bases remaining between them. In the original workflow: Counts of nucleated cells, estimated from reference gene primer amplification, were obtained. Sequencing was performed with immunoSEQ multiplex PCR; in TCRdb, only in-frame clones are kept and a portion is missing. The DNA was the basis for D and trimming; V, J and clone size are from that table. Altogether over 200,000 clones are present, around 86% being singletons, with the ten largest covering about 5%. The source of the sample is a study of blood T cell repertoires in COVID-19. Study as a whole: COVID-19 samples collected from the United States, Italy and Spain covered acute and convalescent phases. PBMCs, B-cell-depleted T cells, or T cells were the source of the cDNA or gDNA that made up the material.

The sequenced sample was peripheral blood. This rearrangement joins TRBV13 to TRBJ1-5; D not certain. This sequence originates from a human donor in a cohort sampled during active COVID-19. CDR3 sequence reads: CASSLRRGNSNQPQHF. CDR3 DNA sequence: TGTGCCAGCAGCTTAAGGCGGGGAAATAGCAATCAGCCCCAGCATTTT.